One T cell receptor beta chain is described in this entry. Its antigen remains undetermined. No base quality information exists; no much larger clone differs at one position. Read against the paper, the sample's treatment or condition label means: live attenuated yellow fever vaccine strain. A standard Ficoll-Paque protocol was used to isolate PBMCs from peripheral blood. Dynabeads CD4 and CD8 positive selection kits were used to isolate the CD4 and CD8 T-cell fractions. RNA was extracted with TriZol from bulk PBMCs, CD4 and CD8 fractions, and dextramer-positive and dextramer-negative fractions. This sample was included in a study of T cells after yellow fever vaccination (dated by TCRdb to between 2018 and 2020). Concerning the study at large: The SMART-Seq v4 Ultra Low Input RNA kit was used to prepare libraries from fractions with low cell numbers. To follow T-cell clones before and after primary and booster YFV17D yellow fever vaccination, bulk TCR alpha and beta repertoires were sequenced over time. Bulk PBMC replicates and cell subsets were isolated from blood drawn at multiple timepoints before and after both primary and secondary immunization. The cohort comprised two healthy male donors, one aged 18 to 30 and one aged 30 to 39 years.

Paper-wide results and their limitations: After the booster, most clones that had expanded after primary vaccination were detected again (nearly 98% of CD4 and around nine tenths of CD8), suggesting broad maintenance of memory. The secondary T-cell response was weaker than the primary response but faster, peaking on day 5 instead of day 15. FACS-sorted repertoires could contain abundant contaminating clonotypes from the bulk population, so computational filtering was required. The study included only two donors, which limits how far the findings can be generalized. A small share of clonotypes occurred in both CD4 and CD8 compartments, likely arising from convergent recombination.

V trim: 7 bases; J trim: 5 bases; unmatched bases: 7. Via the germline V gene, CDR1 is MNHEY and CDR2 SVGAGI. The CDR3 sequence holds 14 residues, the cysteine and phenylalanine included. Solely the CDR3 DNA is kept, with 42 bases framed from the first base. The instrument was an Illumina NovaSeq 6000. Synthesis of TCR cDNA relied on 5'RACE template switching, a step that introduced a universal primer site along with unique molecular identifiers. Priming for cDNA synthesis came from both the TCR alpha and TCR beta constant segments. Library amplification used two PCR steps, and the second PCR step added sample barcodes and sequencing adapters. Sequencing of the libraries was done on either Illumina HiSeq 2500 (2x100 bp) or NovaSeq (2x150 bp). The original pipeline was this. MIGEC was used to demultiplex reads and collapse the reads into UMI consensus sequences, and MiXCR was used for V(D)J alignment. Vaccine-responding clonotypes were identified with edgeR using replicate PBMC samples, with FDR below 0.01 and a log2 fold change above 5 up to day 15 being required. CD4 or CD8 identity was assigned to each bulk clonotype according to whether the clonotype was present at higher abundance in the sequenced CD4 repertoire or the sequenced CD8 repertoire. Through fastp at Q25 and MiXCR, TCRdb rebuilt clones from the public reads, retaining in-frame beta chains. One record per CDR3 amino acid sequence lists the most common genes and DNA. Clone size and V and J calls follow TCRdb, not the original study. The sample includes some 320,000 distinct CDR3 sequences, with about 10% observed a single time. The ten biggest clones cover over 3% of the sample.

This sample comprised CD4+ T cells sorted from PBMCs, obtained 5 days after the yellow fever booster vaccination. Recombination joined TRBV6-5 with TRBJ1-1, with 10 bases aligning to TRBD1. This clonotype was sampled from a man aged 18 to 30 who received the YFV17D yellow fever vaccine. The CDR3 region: CASKPGQGWTEAFF. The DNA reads TGTGCCAGCAAACCGGGACAGGGGTGGACTGAAGCTTTCTTT.